In this sample, the clone carrying this TCR beta chain turned up once. Its antigen is unidentified. The entry originates in a study of T cell responses to AZD1222 COVID-19 vaccine. Turning to the study itself: Combined were second doses at about 4 or about 12 weeks. General study findings and limits: Vaccine-associated CD4 TCRs spanned spike, dominant at 160-218 and 743-854. White British ancestry dominated among donors, who included more females, and clonal diversity was possibly underestimated.

Here immunoSEQ multiplex PCR was the method, and the copy in TCRdb shows in-frame clones only, minus some. The sample includes over 150,000 clones, around 90% of them seen just once. CDR3 length equals 14 residues. J lost 5 bases, V lost 1 base, and 5 bases had no gene match. Germline V gene lookup returns CDR1 SQVTM and CDR2 ANQGSEA. This sequence joins TRBV29-1 and TRBJ1-2, with 9 bases identical to TRBD1. The sequenced sample was peripheral blood, obtained on day 0 of AZD1222 vaccination. This TCR derives from an adult in good health. The CDR3 bases are TGCAGCGTTGAAGTACAGGGGGCTCGATATGGCTACACCTTC. It translates to CSVEVQGARYGYTF.